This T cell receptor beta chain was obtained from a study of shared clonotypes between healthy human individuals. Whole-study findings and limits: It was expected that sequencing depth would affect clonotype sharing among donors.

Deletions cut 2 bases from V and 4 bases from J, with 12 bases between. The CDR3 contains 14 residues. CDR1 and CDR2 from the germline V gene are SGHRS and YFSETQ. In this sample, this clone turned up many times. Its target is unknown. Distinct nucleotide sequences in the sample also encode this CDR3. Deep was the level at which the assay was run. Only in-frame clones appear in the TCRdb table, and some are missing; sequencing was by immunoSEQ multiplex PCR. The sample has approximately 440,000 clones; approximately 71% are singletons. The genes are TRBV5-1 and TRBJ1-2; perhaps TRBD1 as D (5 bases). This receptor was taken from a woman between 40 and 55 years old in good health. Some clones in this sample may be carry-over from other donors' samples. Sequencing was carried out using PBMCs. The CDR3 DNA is TGCGCCAGCAGCTTCGGGGGAAGTAGCTATGGCTACACCTTC. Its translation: CASSFGGSSYGYTF.